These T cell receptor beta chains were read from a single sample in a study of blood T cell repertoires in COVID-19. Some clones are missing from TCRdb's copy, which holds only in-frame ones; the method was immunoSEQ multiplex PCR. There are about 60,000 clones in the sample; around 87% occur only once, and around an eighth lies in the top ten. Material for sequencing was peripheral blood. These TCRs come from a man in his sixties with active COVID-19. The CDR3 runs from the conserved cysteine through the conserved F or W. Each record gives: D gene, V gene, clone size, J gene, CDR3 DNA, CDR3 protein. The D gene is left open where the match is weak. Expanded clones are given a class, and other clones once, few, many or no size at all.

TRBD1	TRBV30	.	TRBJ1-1	TGTGCCTGGAGCGGACAGGGACACACTGAAGCTTTCTTT	CAWSGQGHTEAFF
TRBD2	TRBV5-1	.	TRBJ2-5	TGCGCCAGCAGCTGGGGCGGGGGGGCCGAGGAGACCCAGTACTTC	CASSWGGGAEETQYF
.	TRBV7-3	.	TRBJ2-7	TGTGCCAGCAGCTTGGGGGCCTCCTACGAGCAGTGCTTC	CASSLGASYEQCF
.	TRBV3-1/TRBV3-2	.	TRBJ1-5	TGTGCCAGCAGCCAAGGATCGGGGAGAAATCAGCCCCAGCATTTT	CASSQGSGRNQPQHF
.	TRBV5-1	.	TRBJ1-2	TGCGCCAGCACCTCGGGACTCCGAGCTAACTATGGCTACACCTTC	CASTSGLRANYGYTF
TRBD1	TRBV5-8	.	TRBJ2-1	TGTGCCAGCAGCCCGGGACAGGGGCTAGGGAATGAGCAGTTCTTC	CASSPGQGLGNEQFF
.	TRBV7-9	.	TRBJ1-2	TGTGCCAGCGGAAGCCTTCCAGACGCGGAAAATTCTCACTATGGCTACACCTTC	CASGSLPDAENSHYGYTF
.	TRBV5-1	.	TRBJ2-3	TGCGCCAGCAGCTTGGTGGGGGCTCGTACAGATACGCAGTATTTT	CASSLVGARTDTQYF
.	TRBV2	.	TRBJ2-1	TGTGCCAGCAGTGATCGCCAGTCGAGACTGATCGGTCTCTTC	CASSDRQSRLIGLF
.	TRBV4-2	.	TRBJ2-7	TGTGCCAGCAGCCAAGGCGGGGCAGACGCGGTGCTAAGGCAGTACTTC	CASSQGGADAVLRQYF
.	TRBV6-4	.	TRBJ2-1	TGTGCCAGCAGTGACAGTCCGGGAGAAGGCAATGAGCAGTTCTTC	CASSDSPGEGNEQFF
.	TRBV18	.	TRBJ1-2	TGTGCCAGCTCACCACTATCGACCGGGGGCTACACCTTC	CASSPLSTGGYTF
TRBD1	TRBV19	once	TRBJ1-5	TGTGCCAGTAGTATAGACCGGACAGGGCCCAATCAGCCCCAGCATTTT	CASSIDRTGPNQPQHF
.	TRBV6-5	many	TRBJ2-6	TGTGCCAGCCGCTCTGGGGCCAACGTCCTGACTTTC	CASRSGANVLTF
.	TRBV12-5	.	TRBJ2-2	TGTGCTAGTGGTTTGGCCGCCGACAGGTACGAGATTAACACCGGGGAGCTGTTTTTT	CASGLAADRYEINTGELFF
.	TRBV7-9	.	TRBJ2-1	TGTGCCAGCAGCTTAGCGCAGGGGGGCCCCTACAATGAGCAGTTCTTC	CASSLAQGGPYNEQFF
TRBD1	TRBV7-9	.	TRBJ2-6	TGTGCCAGCAGCAAATACGGGACAGGGCTCTCTGGGGCCAACGTCCTGACTTTC	CASSKYGTGLSGANVLTF
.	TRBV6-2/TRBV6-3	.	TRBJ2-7	TGTGCCAGCAGTCATTACGAGCAGTACTTC	CASSHYEQYF
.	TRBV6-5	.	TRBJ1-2	TGTGCCACCTGGACGGCAGGACTGGGATATGGCTACACCTTC	CATWTAGLGYGYTF
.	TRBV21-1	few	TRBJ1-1	TGTGCCAGTTTTCAGGGGGTAAAGAACACTGAAGCTTTCTTT	CASFQGVKNTEAFF
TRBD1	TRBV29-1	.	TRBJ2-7	TGCAGCGCAGGTCGGACAGGGGGCGGAACATCCGAGCAGTACTTC	CSAGRTGGGTSEQYF
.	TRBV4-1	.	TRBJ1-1	TGCGCCAGCAGCCAAGGACAGTACAACACTGAAGCTTTCTTT	CASSQGQYNTEAFF
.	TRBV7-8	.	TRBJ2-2	TGTGCCAGCAGCTCAAGGACAAGCGCGAACACCGGGGAGCTGTTTTTT	CASSSRTSANTGELFF
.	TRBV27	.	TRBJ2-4	TGTGCCAGCAGTGCGGACCGGGAGAACATTCAGTACTTC	CASSADRENIQYF
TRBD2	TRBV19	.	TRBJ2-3	TGTGCCAGTAGTATACTAGCGGGAGGGAGCACAGATACGCAGTATTTT	CASSILAGGSTDTQYF
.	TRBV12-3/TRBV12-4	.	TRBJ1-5	TGTGCCAGCAGTTTAGGTTCAAATCAGCCCCAGCATTTT	CASSLGSNQPQHF
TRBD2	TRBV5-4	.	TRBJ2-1	TGTGCCAGCAGCTTAGTGCTAGCGGGATTGAATGAGCAGTTCTTC	CASSLVLAGLNEQFF
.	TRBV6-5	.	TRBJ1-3	TGTGCCAGCAGTTACTCGATTACCGGCTCTGGAAACACCATATATTTT	CASSYSITGSGNTIYF
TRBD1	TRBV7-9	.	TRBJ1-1	TGTGCCACGACGACAGGGGGCGGGAACACTGAAGCTTTCTTT	CATTTGGGNTEAFF
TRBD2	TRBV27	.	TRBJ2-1	TGTGCCAGCAGTTTCCGGCGGGAGGGCTACAATGAGCAGTTCTTC	CASSFRREGYNEQFF
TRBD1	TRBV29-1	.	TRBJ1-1	TGCAGCGTCTGCGGACAGGGGGGCACTGAAGCTTTCTTT	CSVCGQGGTEAFF
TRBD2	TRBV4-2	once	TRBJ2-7	TGTGCCAGCAGCCAAGCCCCGACTAGCGGGAGACGAGGGGAATACGAGCAGTACTTC	CASSQAPTSGRRGEYEQYF
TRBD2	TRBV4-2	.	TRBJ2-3	TGTGCCAGCAGCCAGGCCCCACTAGCGGGCACAGATACGCAGTATTTT	CASSQAPLAGTDTQYF
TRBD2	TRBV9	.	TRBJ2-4	TGTGCCAGCAGCGCGCTAGCGGGGGGGCCGGTAAACATTCAGTACTTC	CASSALAGGPVNIQYF
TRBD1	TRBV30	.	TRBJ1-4	TGTGCCTGGACCCAGGGGGCCGGGACAGGGCCTGAAAAACTGTTTTTT	CAWTQGAGTGPEKLFF
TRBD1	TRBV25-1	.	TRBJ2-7	TGTGCCAGCAGTGAATCGACAGGGCAGCAGTACTTC	CASSESTGQQYF
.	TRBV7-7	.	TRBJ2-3	TGTGCTAGCAGCCCGCAGTCACTAGCCCAGGGCGACGATACGCAGTATTTT	CASSPQSLAQGDDTQYF
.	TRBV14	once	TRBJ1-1	TGTGCCAGCAGCCAAGTACGGGGAAACACTGAAGCTTTCTTT	CASSQVRGNTEAFF
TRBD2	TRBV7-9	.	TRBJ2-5	TGTGCCAGCAGCGTCCGGTTCGAGCGGGGGGCCTTACAAGAGACCCAGTACTTC	CASSVRFERGALQETQYF
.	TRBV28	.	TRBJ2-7	TGTGCCAGCAGTTTACAACCGGGAATCACCTACGAGCAGTACTTC	CASSLQPGITYEQYF
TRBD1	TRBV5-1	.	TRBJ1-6	TGCGCCAGCAGCTTGGGACAGGGTGGCAATTCACCCCTCCACTTT	CASSLGQGGNSPLHF
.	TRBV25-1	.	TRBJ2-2	TGTGCCAGCAGTCTTCTAGATCGGGGGGAGCTGTTTTTT	CASSLLDRGELFF
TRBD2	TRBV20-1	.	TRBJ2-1	TGCAGTGCTAGTCAACTAGCGGGAGGCACTGAGCAGTTCTTC	CSASQLAGGTEQFF
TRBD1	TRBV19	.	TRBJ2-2	TGTGCCAGTAGTTCACGACAGGGGCAAGCCACCGGGGAGCTGTTTTTT	CASSSRQGQATGELFF
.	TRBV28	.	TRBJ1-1	TGTGCCAGCAGTTTTCTCTCTGAAGCTTTCTTT	CASSFLSEAFF
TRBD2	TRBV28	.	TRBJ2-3	TGTGCCAGCAGTTCGATAGCGGGAGGGCCGAAGGGAGATACGCAGTATTTT	CASSSIAGGPKGDTQYF
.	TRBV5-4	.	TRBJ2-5	TGTGCCAGCAGCTTGAAGGTAGCGAAAGAGACCCAGTACTTC	CASSLKVAKETQYF
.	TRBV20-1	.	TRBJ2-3	TGCAGTGCTAGTTTAGACGGCCCCGGGGGGCTCACAGATACGCAGTATTTT	CSASLDGPGGLTDTQYF
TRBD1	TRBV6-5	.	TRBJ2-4	TGTGCCAGCAGTTTTTCAGGGGGCACGAACATTCAGTACTTC	CASSFSGGTNIQYF
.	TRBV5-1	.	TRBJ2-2	TGCGCCACCCAACAGGGTACCGGGGAGCTGTTTTTT	CATQQGTGELFF
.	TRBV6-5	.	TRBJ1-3	TGTGCCAGCAGTTCGATCCCCTCGGGCTCTGGAAACACCATATATTTT	CASSSIPSGSGNTIYF
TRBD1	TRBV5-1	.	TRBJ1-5	TGCGCCAGCAGCTTGTACCGGGACAGTTACCTCACCAATCAGCCCCAGCATTTT	CASSLYRDSYLTNQPQHF
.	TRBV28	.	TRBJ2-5	TGTGCCAGCACCACCTCTATCCAAGAGACCCAGTACTTC	CASTTSIQETQYF